The 32 T cell receptor beta chains in this list originate from one sample, sequenced in a study of post-analysis software for immune sequencing data. The study's findings and limits: Comparison of patients with controls showed a handful of TRBV segments more frequent in patients, TRBV5-6, TRBV5-1 and TRBV20-1 among them.

Their target antigens are unknown. Sequencing libraries made from TCR beta cDNA carried unique molecular identifiers. TCRdb recomputed calls from the PCR reads with MiXCR, one row per CDR3 protein. Counted here are about 200,000 distinct CDR3 sequences, 29% occurring once; the ten biggest clones make up around 3.7%. Sequenced: blood. The source of these receptors is a girl aged 2 to 17 with multiple sclerosis.

J is TRBJ2-3 and V is TRBV21-1; the table names TRBD1, a call not compared with the DNA. TRBV21-1 is annotated as a pseudogene. The CDR3 sequence is 17 residues long. The CDR3 sequence: CASSPQQGRGSTDTQYF. The CDR3 DNA reads TGTGCCAGCAGCCCTCAGCAGGGGAGAGGGAGCACAGATACGCAGTATTTT.

This rearrangement joins TRBV20-1 to TRBJ2-7; TRBD1 aligns across 9 bases. CDR1 DFQATT and CDR2 SNEGSKA come from the germline V gene (reference sequence). V shed 6 bases, J shed 2 bases, and the junction held 8 bases outside the gene matches. The CDR3 is made up of 14 amino acids. CDR3 amino acids: CSAITDRGAYEQYF. The DNA of the CDR3 is TGCAGTGCCATCACGGACAGGGGAGCCTACGAGCAGTACTTC.

This clonotype appeared many times. V and J are TRBV20-1 and TRBJ1-2; TRBD1 is a possible D gene (5 bases). This CDR3 has 17 residues. The germline gives CDR1 DFQATT, CDR2 SNEGSKA (reference sequence). Deletions cut 3 bases from V and 4 bases from J, with 24 bases between. In DNA form, the CDR3 reads TGCAGTGCTAGTCATACCCTCTTTGGGGCGCAGGGCTATGGCTACACCTTC. Protein: CSASHTLFGAQGYGYTF.

Only a few counts were recorded for this clonotype. This chain joins TRBV5-1 and TRBJ1-1; maybe TRBD1 (6 bases). Trimming pared 1 base from V and 1 base from J, leaving 8 bases between. The CDR3 is 14 amino acids. CDR1 SGHRS and CDR2 YFSETQ come from the germline V gene. CDR3 nucleotides: TGCGCCAGCAGCTTGACGGGACAGAACACTGAAGCTTTCTTT. Translating it yields CASSLTGQNTEAFF.

A word on this clonotype: Just one base apart from a much larger clone, this may be a read error. This chain connects TRBV4-2 to TRBJ1-1, with TRBD1 matching over 9 bases. CDR1 LGHNA and CDR2 YNFKEQ come from the germline V gene. This CDR3 contains 16 residues. The CDR3 DNA reads TGTGCCGGCAGCCAAAGCCGACAGGGGGTTGGGGGTGAAGCTTTCTTT. This translates into CAGSQSRQGVGGEAFF.

The chain combines TRBV6-6 with TRBJ1-5; 9 nucleotides agree with TRBD1. This CDR3 has 14 amino acids. CDR1 is MNHNY and CDR2 is SVGAGI in the germline V gene (reference sequence). J lost 6 bases, V lost 5 bases, and 5 bases had no gene match. The CDR3 coding sequence is TGTGCCAGCAGTACAGGGGGCGGCGGTCAGCCCCAGCATTTT. Translating it yields CASSTGGGGQPQHF.

V gene TRBV7-2 combines with J gene TRBJ2-1; D not resolved. V shed 8 bases and J shed 0 bases, with 8 bases lying between them. This CDR3 is 13 amino acids long. Germline V gives CDR1 SGHTA, CDR2 FQGNSA. In nucleotides, the CDR3 is TGTGCCAGCGGCCGGAGCTCCTACAATGAGCAGTTCTTC. Its translation: CASGRSSYNEQFF.

The chain carries TRBV20-1 and TRBJ2-7; TRBD1 matches 7 bases. CDR3 size: 13 residues. CDR1 is DFQATT, CDR2 SNEGSKA, per germline (reference sequence). The junction had 6 bases not matched to a gene; V was cut back by 0 bases and J by 7 bases. The CDR3 DNA reads TGCAGTGCTAGAGATCCGGGACAGCCGGAGCAGTACTTC. Protein sequence: CSARDPGQPEQYF.

The sample holds a few counts of this clonotype. The rearrangement joins TRBV7-2 to TRBJ1-1; TRBD1 matches at 9 bases. V trimming: 5 bases; J trimming: 11 bases; junction bases outside the gene matches: 12. The CDR3 contains 14 residues. From germline, CDR1 is SGHTA and CDR2 FQGNSA. The CDR3 loop is CASSRPGTGISAFF. The CDR3 DNA follows: TGTGCCAGCAGCCGTCCCGGGACAGGGATTTCGGCTTTCTTT.

As to this clonotype: An end of the junction differs from the germline gene, which may be a read error. The chain is built from TRBV12-3 or TRBV12-4 and TRBJ2-3; D unclear. This CDR3 comprises 12 residues. In nucleotides, the CDR3 is TGTGCCAGCAGCCCGAGAACAGATGCGCAGTATTTT. The encoded protein is CASSPRTDAQYF.

This chain uses TRBV7-8 with TRBJ2-3; D might be TRBD2 (6 bases). This CDR3 spans 15 amino acids. The V end was cut by 5 bases, the J end by 4 bases, with 16 bases between. Germline assignment: CDR1 SGHVS and CDR2 FQNEAQ. Written as DNA, the CDR3 is TGTGCCAGCAGCACGGATAGCGGAGGCGCAGATACGCAGTATTTT. Amino acids: CASSTDSGGADTQYF.

V is TRBV18 and J is TRBJ1-1, with D possibly matching TRBD1 (5 bases). CDR3 length: 11 residues. The V gene's germline CDR1 is KGHSH and CDR2 LQKENI. V gave up 6 bases and J gave up 5 bases, with 7 bases separating them. This CDR3 is CASSAGTEAFF. The CDR3 nucleotides read TGTGCCAGCTCCGCAGGGACTGAAGCTTTCTTT.

J is TRBJ1-1 and V is TRBV25-1; D is perhaps TRBD1 (5 bases). CDR1 MGHDK and CDR2 SYGVNS come from the germline V gene. Trimming removed 2 bases from V and 6 bases from J, with 10 bases in between. CDR3 length: 13 amino acids. The CDR3 loop is CASSETGSPEAFF. In DNA, the CDR3 is TGTGCCAGCAGTGAAACAGGAAGCCCTGAAGCTTTCTTT.

The V and J genes are TRBV7-9 and TRBJ1-2; 8 nucleotides line up with TRBD1. This CDR3 is built from 13 residues. J lost 7 bases, V lost 6 bases, and 7 bases had no gene match. Germline V lookup: CDR1 SEHNR, CDR2 FQNEAQ (reference sequence). The DNA for the CDR3 is TGTGCCAGCAGACCGACAGGGGATCTTGGCTACACCTTC. This encodes CASRPTGDLGYTF.

This clonotype has ten or more counts. The gene calls are TRBV4-1 and TRBJ1-6; D is unresolved. This CDR3 comprises 18 residues. Trimming left V 1 base short and J 0 bases short, with 13 bases between. Germline CDR1 reads MGHRA; CDR2 reads YSYEKL. The CDR3 nucleotides are TGCGCCAGCAGCCAAGGGATCGGACCCAGCTCCTATAATTCACCCCTCCACTTT. It specifies CASSQGIGPSSYNSPLHF.

This rearrangement joins TRBV7-8 to TRBJ2-7; D unclear. V lost 3 bases and J 2 bases, leaving 11 bases between the germline ends. The CDR3 loop spans 14 amino acids. CDR1 and CDR2 (germline): SGHVS, FQNEAQ. The CDR3: CASSFLPGTYEQYF. In DNA form, the CDR3 reads TGTGCCAGCAGCTTTCTCCCAGGTACCTACGAGCAGTACTTC.

This clonotype was observed a handful of times. This sequence joins TRBV14 and TRBJ2-3; no clear D. Germline loops: CDR1 SGHDN, CDR2 FVKESK. V was clipped by 0 bases and J by 4 bases, with 11 bases between them. The CDR3 contains 15 residues. The CDR3 DNA follows: TGTGCCAGCAGCCAAGAGCTGGGTTTCCCAGATACGCAGTATTTT. It is translated as CASSQELGFPDTQYF.

V and J are TRBV30 and TRBJ1-1; 8 nucleotides match TRBD1. The CDR3 totals 14 residues. V was pared by 1 base and J by 2 bases, with 3 bases of the junction left unmatched. Germline V gene sequence: CDR1 GTSNPN, CDR2 SVGIG (reference sequence). This CDR3 is CAWSGGQGNTEAFF. The DNA of the CDR3 is TGTGCCTGGAGTGGAGGACAGGGTAACACTGAAGCTTTCTTT.

This clonotype was seen a handful of times. A much larger clone differs by one base, so this may be a read error. The chain links TRBV20-1 to TRBJ2-1; perhaps TRBD1 as D (5 bases). From germline, CDR1 is DFQATT and CDR2 SNEGSKA (reference sequence). This CDR3 spans 11 amino acids. The ends were cut back, 5 bases at V and 10 bases at J, with 12 bases in the middle. CDR3 residues: CSAAGCGEQFF. CDR3 nucleotides: TGCAGTGCTGCAGGGTGTGGGGAGCAGTTCTTC.

This chain connects TRBV6-1 to TRBJ1-5; 12 bases agree with TRBD1. CDR1 MNHNS and CDR2 SASEGT come from the germline V gene. Trimming cost V 3 bases and J 3 bases; bases outside gene matches: 6. This CDR3 region has 17 residues. The CDR3: CASSEVGQGAFNQPQHF. CDR3 nucleotide sequence: TGTGCCAGCAGTGAGGTGGGACAGGGGGCCTTCAATCAGCCCCAGCATTTT.

This clonotype has only a few counts. A much larger clone is a single base away; this may be a read error. The chain couples TRBV11-2 to TRBJ2-5; TRBD2 is a possible D gene (6 bases). V lost 3 bases and J lost 11, with 22 bases in between. The CDR3 has 15 residues. Germline V gene lookup returns CDR1 SGHAT and CDR2 FQNNGV. CDR3 sequence (DNA): TGTGCCAGCAGCTTCGGCGGGAAGGCCTACAATGAGCAGTACTTC. Translating it yields CASSFGGKAYNEQYF. The full variable domain, completed using reference TRBV11-2 and TRBJ2-5, is EAGVAQSPRYKIIEKRQSVAFWCNPISGHATLYWYQQILGQGPKLLIQFQNNGVVDDSQLPKDRFSAERLKGVDSTLKIQPAKLEDSAVYLCASSFGGKAYNEQYFGPGTRLLVL.

The chain links TRBV28 to TRBJ2-2, with 8 nucleotides matching TRBD1. Germline V lookup: CDR1 MDHEN, CDR2 SYDVKM. The CDR3 has 15 amino acids. The V gene end was trimmed by 3 bases and the J gene end by 3 bases; junction bases not matched to a gene: 3. The CDR3 DNA follows: TGTGCCAGCAGTTTTGTGGACAGGGACACCGGGGAGCTGTTTTTT. Encoded protein: CASSFVDRDTGELFF.

The CDR3 region has the DNA TGTGCCAGCAGCTTAGCACGGGCATATAATTCACCCCTCCACTTT. It translates to CASSLARAYNSPLHF. V gene TRBV11-2 combines with J gene TRBJ1-6; no definite D call. V was cut by 1 base and J by 4 bases, with 8 bases left in between. CDR1 and CDR2 (germline): SGHAT, FQNNGV. This CDR3 contains 15 residues.

Ten or more counts support this clonotype. V and J are TRBV5-1 and TRBJ2-7; D possibly corresponds to TRBD2 (5 bases). V dropped 5 bases and J dropped 3 bases, with 15 bases sitting between them. Per the germline V gene, CDR1 is SGHRS and CDR2 is YFSETQ. The CDR3 is made up of 14 amino acids. CDR3 nucleotides: TGCGCCAGCAGGGGGAGTGTGGAGCACTACGAGCAGTACTTC. Its translation is CASRGSVEHYEQYF.

This clonotype appeared a few times. A much larger clone is a single base away; this may be a read error. The rearrangement links TRBV5-1 to TRBJ2-5; TRBD2 matches at 8 bases. The V segment lost 4 bases and the J segment 4 bases; nucleotides outside the gene matches: 6. Germline V gives CDR1 SGHRS, CDR2 YFSETQ. The CDR3 is 14 residues long. The CDR3: CASSREGWRETQYF. In DNA form, the CDR3 reads TGCGCCAGCAGCCGGGAGGGGTGGAGAGAGACCCAGTACTTC.

The chain couples TRBV5-1 to TRBJ1-1; D remains unclear. This CDR3 region has 14 residues. Trimming removed 4 bases at V and 0 bases at J, with 10 bases between. In germline, CDR1 is SGHRS, CDR2 YFSETQ. The CDR3: CASSRAQLNTEAFF. In nucleotides, the CDR3 is TGCGCCAGCAGCCGGGCGCAGTTGAACACTGAAGCTTTCTTT.

This clonotype was recorded at least ten times. The rearrangement links TRBV12-3 or TRBV12-4 to TRBJ1-5, with 7 bases aligning to TRBD1. The J segment lost 6 bases and the V segment lost 7 bases, leaving 9 bases of the junction unmatched. The CDR3 covers 14 residues. CDR3 residues: CASTQGGRGQPQHF. CDR3 bases: TGTGCCAGCACCCAGGGGGGTAGGGGTCAGCCCCAGCATTTT.

The chain recombines TRBV24-1 with TRBJ2-2; either TRBD1 or TRBD2 may supply D (6 bases each). The CDR3 runs 17 residues. Germline CDR1 is KGHDR and CDR2 is SFDVKD. Trimming took 3 bases from V and 0 from J, leaving 13 bases between them. CDR3 sequence: CATSDPSGGPNTGELFF. The CDR3 DNA reads as TGTGCCACCAGTGATCCCAGTGGGGGGCCGAACACCGGGGAGCTGTTTTTT.

This clonotype was recorded at least ten times. This sequence joins TRBV29-1 and TRBJ2-7; 10 bases map to TRBD2. V dropped 5 bases and J dropped 1; count of bases not matched to a gene: 2. Germline V gene lookup returns CDR1 SQVTM and CDR2 ANQGSEA. The CDR3 has 13 amino acids. The CDR3 protein is CSVKRGGSYEQYF. For the CDR3, the DNA is TGCAGCGTTAAGCGGGGGGGGTCCTACGAGCAGTACTTC.

Of note for this clonotype: Just one base apart from a much larger clone, this may be a read error. The V gene is TRBV18, the J gene TRBJ2-5, with unresolved D. This CDR3 has 13 amino acids. Germline V CDR1 and CDR2: KGHSH, LQKENI. The V and J ends lost 1 base and 11 bases respectively, with 14 bases between them. The CDR3 bases are TGTGCCAGCTCACCACTGAACCCCTACGGGCAGTACTTC. This codes for CASSPLNPYGQYF.

This clonotype was counted at least ten times. The chain joins TRBV5-1 to TRBJ2-3; 9 nucleotides agree with TRBD2. This CDR3 has 14 amino acids. Germline V gene lookup returns CDR1 SGHRS and CDR2 YFSETQ. V gave up 4 bases and J gave up 3 bases; unmatched junction bases: 3. The CDR3 bases are TGCGCCAGCAGCGAGGGACTAGCAACAGATACGCAGTATTTT. The encoded protein is CASSEGLATDTQYF.

This rearrangement joins TRBV6-2 or TRBV6-3 to TRBJ2-1, with TRBD2 as a possible D gene (6 bases). Germline lookup yields CDR1 MNHEY and CDR2 SVGEGT. Trimming shortened V by 5 bases and J by 10 bases, and 18 bases separated the two germline ends. The length of the CDR3 is 14 residues. In DNA, the CDR3 is TGTGCCAGCAGTCGGCCCGGAGGGGCTTACGAGCAGTTCTTC. This codes for CASSRPGGAYEQFF.